Described below is a single T cell receptor beta chain sequence and its context. With 2 bases removed from V and 4 bases from J, the gap between germline ends came to 14 bases. Germline V gives CDR1 LNHNV, CDR2 YYDKDF (reference sequence). The CDR3 is made up of 15 amino acids. Profiling relied on immunoSEQ multiplex PCR, and the TCRdb table lists in-frame clones only, not all of them. The profile shows around 250,000 clones, over 80% of them singletons. This record belongs to a study of blood T cell repertoires in COVID-19. The sequence derives from a man aged 25 to 45 who had recovered from COVID-19. The gene calls are TRBV15 and TRBJ1-2, with D perhaps TRBD1 (6 bases). The sample was peripheral blood. CDR3 nucleotide sequence: TGTGCCACCAGCAGAAGCAACAGGGTCGGCTATGGCTACACCTTC. Translation gives CATSRSNRVGYGYTF.